This T cell receptor beta chain is from a study of T cell repertoires in cytomegalovirus infection. Study background: Alongside well-studied HLA-B-restricted CMV epitopes, recently identified HLA-C-restricted CMV epitopes were also used. Public TCR beta signatures provided an indication of both CMV infection and a matching HLA type. Study-wide results and limits: Carriers of CMV plus the relevant HLA were identified by cumulative public TCR beta family frequency. In two of eight donors, the top clonotype was HLA-C-restricted CMV-specific.

CDR1 is SGHVT and CDR2 is SQSDAQ in the germline V gene. This CDR3 is built from 17 residues. The V and J ends lost 5 bases and 0 bases, in that order; junction bases with no gene match: 12. TCRdb reanalysed the reads using MiXCR and keeps one entry per CDR3 protein. Here the sample spans approximately 1,000,000 distinct CDR3 sequences, under 40% being singletons. Of note for this clonotype: Its antigen remains unknown.

The V gene is TRBV7-4, the J gene TRBJ1-1; 7 nucleotides align to TRBD1. Sequencing used cultured CD8+ T cells from PBMCs, obtained from culture after CMV antigen stimulation. The receptor was isolated from a human donor in good health (CMV status not recorded). Some clones in this sample may be carry-over from other donors' samples. This CDR3 is CASSPGDRAVMNTEAFF. The CDR3 DNA is TGTGCCAGCAGCCCCGGTGACAGGGCCGTTATGAACACTGAAGCTTTCTTT.